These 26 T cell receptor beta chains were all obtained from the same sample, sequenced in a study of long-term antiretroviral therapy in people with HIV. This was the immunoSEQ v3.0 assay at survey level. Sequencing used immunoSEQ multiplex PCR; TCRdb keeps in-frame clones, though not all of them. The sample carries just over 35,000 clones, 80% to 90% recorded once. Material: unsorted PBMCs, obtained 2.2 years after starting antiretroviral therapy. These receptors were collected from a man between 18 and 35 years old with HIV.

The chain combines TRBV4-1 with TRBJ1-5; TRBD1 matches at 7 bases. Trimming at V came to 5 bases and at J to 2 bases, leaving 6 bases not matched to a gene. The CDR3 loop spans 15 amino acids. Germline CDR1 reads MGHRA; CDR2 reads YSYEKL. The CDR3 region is CASSAHRGGNQPQHF. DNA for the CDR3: TGCGCCAGCAGCGCACACAGGGGAGGCAATCAGCCCCAGCATTTT.

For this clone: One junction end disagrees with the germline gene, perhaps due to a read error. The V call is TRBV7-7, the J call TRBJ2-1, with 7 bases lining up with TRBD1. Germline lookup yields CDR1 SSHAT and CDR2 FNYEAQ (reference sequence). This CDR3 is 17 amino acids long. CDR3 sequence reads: CASSPRPGQEAYNEQFF. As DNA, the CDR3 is TGTGCTAGCAGCCCAAGACCCGGACAGGAGGCCTACAATGAGCAGTTCTTC. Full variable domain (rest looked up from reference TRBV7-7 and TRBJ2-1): GAGVSQSPRYKVTKRGQDVTLRCDPISSHATLYWYQQALGQGPEFLTYFNYEAQPDKSGLPSDRFSAERPEGSISTLTIQRTEQRDSAMYRCASSPRPGQEAYNEQFFGPGTRLTVL.

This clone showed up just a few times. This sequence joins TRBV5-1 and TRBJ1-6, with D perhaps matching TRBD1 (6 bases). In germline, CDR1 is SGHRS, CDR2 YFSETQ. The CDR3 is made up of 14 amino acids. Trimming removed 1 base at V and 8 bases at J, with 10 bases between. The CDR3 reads CASSLQGLDSPLHF. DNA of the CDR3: TGCGCCAGCAGCTTGCAGGGGCTGGATTCACCCCTCCACTTT. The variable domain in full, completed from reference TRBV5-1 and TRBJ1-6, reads KAGVTQTPRYLIKTRGQQVTLSCSPISGHRSVSWYQQTPGQGLQFLFEYFSETQRNKGNFPGRFSGRQFSNSRSEMNVSTLELGDSALYLCASSLQGLDSPLHFGNGTRLTVT.

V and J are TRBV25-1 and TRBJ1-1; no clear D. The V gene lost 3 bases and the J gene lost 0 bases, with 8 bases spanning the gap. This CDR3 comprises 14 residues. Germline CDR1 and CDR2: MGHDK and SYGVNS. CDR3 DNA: TGTGCCAGCAGTGACTCCAGTATGAACACTGAAGCTTTCTTT. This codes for CASSDSSMNTEAFF. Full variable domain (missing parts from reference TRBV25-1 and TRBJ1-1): EADIYQTPRYLVIGTGKKITLECSQTMGHDKMYWYQQDPGMELHLIHYSYGVNSTEKGDLSSESTVSRIRTEHFPLTLESARPSHTSQYLCASSDSSMNTEAFFGQGTRLTVV.

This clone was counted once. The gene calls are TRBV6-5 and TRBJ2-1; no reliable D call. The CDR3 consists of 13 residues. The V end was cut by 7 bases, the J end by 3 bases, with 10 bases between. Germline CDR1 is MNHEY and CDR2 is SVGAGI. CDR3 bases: TGTGCCAGCACCCCAACTGACTACAATGAGCAGTTCTTC. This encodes CASTPTDYNEQFF.

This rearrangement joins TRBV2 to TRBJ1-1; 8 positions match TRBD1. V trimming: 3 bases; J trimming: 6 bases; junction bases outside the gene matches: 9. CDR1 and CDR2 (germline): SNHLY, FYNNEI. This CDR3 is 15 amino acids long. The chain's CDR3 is CASSETGVRVAEAFF. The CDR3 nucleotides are TGTGCCAGCAGTGAGACAGGGGTCAGGGTGGCTGAAGCTTTCTTT. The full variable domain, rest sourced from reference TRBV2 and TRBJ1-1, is EPEVTQTPSHQVTQMGQEVILRCVPISNHLYFYWYRQILGQKVEFLVSFYNNEISEKSEIFDDQFSVERPDGSNFTLKIRSTKLEDSAMYFCASSETGVRVAEAFFGQGTRLTVV.

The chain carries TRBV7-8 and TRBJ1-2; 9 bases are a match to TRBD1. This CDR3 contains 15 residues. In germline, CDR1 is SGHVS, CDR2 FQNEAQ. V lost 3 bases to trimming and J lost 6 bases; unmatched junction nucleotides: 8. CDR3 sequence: CASSFDRGGRNGYTF. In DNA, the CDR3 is TGTGCCAGCAGCTTCGACAGGGGGGGGAGGAATGGCTACACCTTC.

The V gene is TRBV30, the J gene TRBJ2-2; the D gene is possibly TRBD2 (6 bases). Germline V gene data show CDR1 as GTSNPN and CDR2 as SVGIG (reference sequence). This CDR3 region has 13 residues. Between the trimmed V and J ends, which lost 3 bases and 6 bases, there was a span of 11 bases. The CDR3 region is CAWRDGGPGELFF. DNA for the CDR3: TGTGCCTGGAGGGACGGGGGACCCGGGGAGCTGTTTTTT.

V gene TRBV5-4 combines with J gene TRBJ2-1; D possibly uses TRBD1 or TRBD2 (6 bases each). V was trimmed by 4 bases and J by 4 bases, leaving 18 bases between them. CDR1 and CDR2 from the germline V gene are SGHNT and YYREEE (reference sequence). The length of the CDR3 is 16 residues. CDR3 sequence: CASSPVADRAYNEQFF. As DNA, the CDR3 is TGTGCCAGCAGCCCGGTAGCGGACAGAGCGTACAATGAGCAGTTCTTC.

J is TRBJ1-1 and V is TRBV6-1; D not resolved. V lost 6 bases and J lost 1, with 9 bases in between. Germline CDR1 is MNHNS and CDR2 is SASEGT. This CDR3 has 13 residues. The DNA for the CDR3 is TGTGCCAGCAGCCATCCCAGGAACACTGAAGCTTTCTTT. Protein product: CASSHPRNTEAFF.

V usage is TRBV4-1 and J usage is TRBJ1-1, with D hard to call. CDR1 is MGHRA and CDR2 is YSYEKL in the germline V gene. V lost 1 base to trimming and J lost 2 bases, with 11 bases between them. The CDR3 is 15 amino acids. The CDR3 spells CASSQVGEGNTEAFF. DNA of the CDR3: TGCGCCAGCAGCCAAGTTGGGGAGGGAAACACTGAAGCTTTCTTT.

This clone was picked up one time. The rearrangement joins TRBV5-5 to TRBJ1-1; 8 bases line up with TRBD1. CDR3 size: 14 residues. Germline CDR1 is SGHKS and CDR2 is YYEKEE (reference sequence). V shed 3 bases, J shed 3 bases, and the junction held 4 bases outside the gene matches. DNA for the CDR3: TGTGCCAGCAGCTCCCAGGGGGCGGACACTGAAGCTTTCTTT. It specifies CASSSQGADTEAFF.

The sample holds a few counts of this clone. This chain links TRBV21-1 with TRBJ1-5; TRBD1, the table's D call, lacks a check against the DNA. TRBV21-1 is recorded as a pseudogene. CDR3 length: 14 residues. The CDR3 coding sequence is TGTGCCAGCAGCAAAAGGGGGAGCAATCAGCCCCAGCATTTT. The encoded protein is CASSKRGSNQPQHF.

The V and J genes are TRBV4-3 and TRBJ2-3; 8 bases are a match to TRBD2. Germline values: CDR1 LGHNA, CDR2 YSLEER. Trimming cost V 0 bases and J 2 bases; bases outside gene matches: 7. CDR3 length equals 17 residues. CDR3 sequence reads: CASSQERSGAVTDTQYF. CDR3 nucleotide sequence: TGCGCCAGCAGCCAAGAACGTAGCGGGGCGGTCACAGATACGCAGTATTTT.

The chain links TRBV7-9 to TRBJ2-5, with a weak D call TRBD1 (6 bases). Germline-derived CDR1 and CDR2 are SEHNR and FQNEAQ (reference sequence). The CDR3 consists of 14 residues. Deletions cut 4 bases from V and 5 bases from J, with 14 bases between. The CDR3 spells CASSSGFQGETQYF. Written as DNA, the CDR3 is TGTGCCAGCAGCTCGGGATTCCAGGGGGAGACCCAGTACTTC. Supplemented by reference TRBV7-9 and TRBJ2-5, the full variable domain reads DTGVSQNPRHKITKRGQNVTFRCDPISEHNRLYWYRQTLGQGPEFLTYFQNEAQLEKSRLLSDRFSAERPKGSFSTLEIQRTEQGDSAMYLCASSSGFQGETQYFGPGTRLLVL.

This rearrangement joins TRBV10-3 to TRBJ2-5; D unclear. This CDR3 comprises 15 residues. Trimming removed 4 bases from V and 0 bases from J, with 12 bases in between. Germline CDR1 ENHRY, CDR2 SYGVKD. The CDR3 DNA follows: TGTGCCATCAGTGGGCTTAGCCTGGACCAAGAGACCCAGTACTTC. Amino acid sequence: CAISGLSLDQETQYF.

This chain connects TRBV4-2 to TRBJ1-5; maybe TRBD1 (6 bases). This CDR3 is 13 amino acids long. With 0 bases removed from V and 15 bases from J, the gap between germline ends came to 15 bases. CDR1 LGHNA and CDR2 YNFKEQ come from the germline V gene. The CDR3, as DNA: TGTGCCAGCAGCCAAGATGACCGGGGGGCTCGGCATTTT. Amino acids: CASSQDDRGARHF.

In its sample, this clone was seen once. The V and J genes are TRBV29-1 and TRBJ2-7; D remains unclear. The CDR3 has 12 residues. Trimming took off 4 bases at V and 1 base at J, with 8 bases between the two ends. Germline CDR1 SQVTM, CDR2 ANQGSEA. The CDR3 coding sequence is TGCAGCGTTGTAATGAGATCCTACGAGCAGTACTTC. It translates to CSVVMRSYEQYF.

The CDR3 DNA reads as TGTGCCAGCAGGGAACACAGGGGGCGCAGGTACGAGCAGTACTTC. This gives the protein CASREHRGRRYEQYF. This sequence joins TRBV5-5 and TRBJ2-7, with TRBD1 identical over 9 bases. This CDR3 spans 15 amino acids. The germline gives CDR1 SGHKS, CDR2 YYEKEE (reference sequence). The junction had 10 bases not matched to a gene; V was cut back by 5 bases and J by 4 bases.

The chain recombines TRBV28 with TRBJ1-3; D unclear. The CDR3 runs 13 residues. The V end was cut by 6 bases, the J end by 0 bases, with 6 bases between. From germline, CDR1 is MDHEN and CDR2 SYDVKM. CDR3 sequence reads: CASRIPSGNTIYF. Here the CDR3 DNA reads TGTGCCAGCAGAATTCCCTCTGGAAACACCATATATTTT. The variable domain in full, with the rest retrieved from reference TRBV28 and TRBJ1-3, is DVKVTQSSRYLVKRTGEKVFLECVQDMDHENMFWYRQDPGLGLRLIYFSYDVKMKEKGDIPEGYSVSREKKERFSLILESASTNQTSMYLCASRIPSGNTIYFGEGSWLTVV.

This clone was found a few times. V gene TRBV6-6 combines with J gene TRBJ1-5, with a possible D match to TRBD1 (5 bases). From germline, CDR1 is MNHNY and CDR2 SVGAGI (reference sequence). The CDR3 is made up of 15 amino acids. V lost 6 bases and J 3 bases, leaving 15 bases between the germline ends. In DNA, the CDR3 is TGTGCCAGCAGCCCGGGACGGATCCCCAATCAGCCCCAGCATTTT. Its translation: CASSPGRIPNQPQHF.

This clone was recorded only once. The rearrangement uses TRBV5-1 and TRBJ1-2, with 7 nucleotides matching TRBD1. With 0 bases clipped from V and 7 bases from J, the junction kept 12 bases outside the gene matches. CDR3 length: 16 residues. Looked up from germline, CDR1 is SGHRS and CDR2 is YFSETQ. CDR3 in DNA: TGCGCCAGCAGCTTGGGAGGGGGCGATAAACTCGTTGGCTACACCTTC. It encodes CASSLGGGDKLVGYTF.

The chain's CDR3 is CASSPVGGHGAYEQYF. CDR3 nucleotide sequence: TGCGCCAGCAGCCCTGTAGGGGGACACGGCGCCTACGAGCAGTACTTC. V is TRBV5-1 and J is TRBJ2-7, with TRBD1 as a possible D gene (6 bases). Deletions cut 4 bases from V and 2 bases from J, with 19 bases between. Germline assignment: CDR1 SGHRS and CDR2 YFSETQ. This CDR3 comprises 16 residues.

The DNA for the CDR3 is TGTGCCAGCAGTGAAACGGATAGCTCCTACAATGAGCAGTTCTTC. It codes for CASSETDSSYNEQFF. This rearrangement joins TRBV2 to TRBJ2-1; D gene unclear. Looked up from germline, CDR1 is SNHLY and CDR2 is FYNNEI. V gave up 2 bases and J gave up 0 bases, with 8 bases separating them. This CDR3 comprises 15 residues.

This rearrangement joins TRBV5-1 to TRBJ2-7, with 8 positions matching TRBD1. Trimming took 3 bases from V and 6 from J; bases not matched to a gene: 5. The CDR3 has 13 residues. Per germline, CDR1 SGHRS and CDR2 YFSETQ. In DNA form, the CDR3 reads TGCGCCAGCAGCTCCTGGACAGGGACCGAGCAGTACTTC. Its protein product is CASSSWTGTEQYF. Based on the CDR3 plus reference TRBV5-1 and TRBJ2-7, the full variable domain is KAGVTQTPRYLIKTRGQQVTLSCSPISGHRSVSWYQQTPGQGLQFLFEYFSETQRNKGNFPGRFSGRQFSNSRSEMNVSTLELGDSALYLCASSSWTGTEQYFGPGTRLTVT.

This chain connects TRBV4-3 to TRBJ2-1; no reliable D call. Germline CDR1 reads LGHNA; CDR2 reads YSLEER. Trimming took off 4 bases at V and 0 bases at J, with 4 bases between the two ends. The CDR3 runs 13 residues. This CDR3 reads CASSPDSYNEQFF. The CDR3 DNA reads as TGCGCCAGCAGCCCAGACTCCTACAATGAGCAGTTCTTC.